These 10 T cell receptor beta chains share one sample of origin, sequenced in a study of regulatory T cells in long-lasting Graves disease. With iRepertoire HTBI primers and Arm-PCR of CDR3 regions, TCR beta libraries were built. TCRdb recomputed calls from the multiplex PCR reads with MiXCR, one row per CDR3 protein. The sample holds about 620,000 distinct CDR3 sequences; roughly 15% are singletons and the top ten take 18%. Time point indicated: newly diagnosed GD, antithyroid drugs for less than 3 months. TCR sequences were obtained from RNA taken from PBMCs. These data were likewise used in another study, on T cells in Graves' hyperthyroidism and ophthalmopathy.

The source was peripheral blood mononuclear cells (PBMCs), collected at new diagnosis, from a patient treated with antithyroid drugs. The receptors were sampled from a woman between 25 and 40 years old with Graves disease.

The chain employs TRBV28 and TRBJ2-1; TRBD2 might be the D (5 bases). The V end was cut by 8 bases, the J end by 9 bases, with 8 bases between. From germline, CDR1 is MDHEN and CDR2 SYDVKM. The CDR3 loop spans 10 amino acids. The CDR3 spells CASLAGEQFF. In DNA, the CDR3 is TGTGCCAGCCTCGCGGGTGAGCAGTTCTTC.

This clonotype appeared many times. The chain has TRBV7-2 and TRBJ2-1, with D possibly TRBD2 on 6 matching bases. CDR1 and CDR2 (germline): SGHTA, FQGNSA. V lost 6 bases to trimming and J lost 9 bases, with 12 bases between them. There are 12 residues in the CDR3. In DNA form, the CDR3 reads TGTGCCAGCAGAGCGACTAGTATTGAGCAGTTCTTC. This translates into CASRATSIEQFF. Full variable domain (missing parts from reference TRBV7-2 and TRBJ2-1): GAGVSQSPSNKVTEKGKDVELRCDPISGHTALYWYRQSLGQGLEFLIYFQGNSAPDKSGLPSDRFSAERTGGSVSTLTIQRTQQEDSAVYLCASRATSIEQFFGPGTRLTVL.

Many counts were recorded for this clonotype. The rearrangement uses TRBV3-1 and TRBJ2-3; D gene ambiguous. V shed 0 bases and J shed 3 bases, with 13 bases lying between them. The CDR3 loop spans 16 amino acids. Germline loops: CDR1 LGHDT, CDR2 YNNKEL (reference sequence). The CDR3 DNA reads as TGTGCCAGCAGCCAAGAAGTTAACGCGAGGACAGATACGCAGTATTTT. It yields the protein CASSQEVNARTDTQYF.

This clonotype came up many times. The CDR3 DNA reads as TGTGCCAGCAGCTTAGATGACGTCAGGGGAATGTATGGCTACACCTTC. As protein: CASSLDDVRGMYGYTF. The V gene is TRBV11-2, the J gene TRBJ1-2; possibly TRBD1 for D (6 bases). CDR1 and CDR2 from the germline V gene are SGHAT and FQNNGV. This CDR3 spans 16 amino acids. The V gene lost 0 bases and the J gene lost 5 bases, with 16 bases spanning the gap.

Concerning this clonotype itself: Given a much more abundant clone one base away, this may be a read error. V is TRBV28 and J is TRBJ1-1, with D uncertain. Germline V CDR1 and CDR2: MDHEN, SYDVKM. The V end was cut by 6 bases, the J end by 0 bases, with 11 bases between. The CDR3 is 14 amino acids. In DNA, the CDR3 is TGTGCCAGCAGGGGTCCAGACATGAACACTGAAGCTTTCTTT. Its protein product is CASRGPDMNTEAFF.

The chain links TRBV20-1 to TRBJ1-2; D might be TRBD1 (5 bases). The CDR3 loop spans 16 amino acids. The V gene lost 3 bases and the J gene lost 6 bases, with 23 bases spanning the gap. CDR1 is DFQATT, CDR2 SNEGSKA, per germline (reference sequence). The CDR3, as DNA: TGCAGTGCTAGTGTTTCAGCGAGTAGGGGCTCGGATGGCTACACCTTC. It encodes CSASVSASRGSDGYTF.

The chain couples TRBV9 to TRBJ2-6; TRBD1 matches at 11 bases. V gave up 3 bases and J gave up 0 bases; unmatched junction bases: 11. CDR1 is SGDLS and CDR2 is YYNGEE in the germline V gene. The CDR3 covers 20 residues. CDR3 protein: CASSGYGTGGSYSGANVLTF. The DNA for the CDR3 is TGTGCCAGCAGCGGGTACGGGACAGGGGGTTCCTACTCTGGGGCCAACGTCCTGACTTTC.

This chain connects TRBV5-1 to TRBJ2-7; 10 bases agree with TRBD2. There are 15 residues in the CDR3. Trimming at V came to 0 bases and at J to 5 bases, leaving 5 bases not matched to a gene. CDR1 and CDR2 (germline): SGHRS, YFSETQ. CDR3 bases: TGCGCCAGCAGCTTGGAGGCTAGCGGGAGTCACGAGCAGTACTTC. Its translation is CASSLEASGSHEQYF. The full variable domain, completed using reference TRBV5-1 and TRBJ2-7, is KAGVTQTPRYLIKTRGQQVTLSCSPISGHRSVSWYQQTPGQGLQFLFEYFSETQRNKGNFPGRFSGRQFSNSRSEMNVSTLELGDSALYLCASSLEASGSHEQYFGPGTRLTVT.

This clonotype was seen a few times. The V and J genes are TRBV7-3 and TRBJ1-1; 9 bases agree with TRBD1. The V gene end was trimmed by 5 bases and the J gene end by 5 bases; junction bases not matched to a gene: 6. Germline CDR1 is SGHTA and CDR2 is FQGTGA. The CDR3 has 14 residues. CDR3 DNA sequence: TGTGCCAGCAGCGCACAGGGGGCCGGGACTGAAGCTTTCTTT. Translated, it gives CASSAQGAGTEAFF. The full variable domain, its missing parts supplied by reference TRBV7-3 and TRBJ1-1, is GAGVSQTPSNKVTEKGKYVELRCDPISGHTALYWYRQSLGQGPEFLIYFQGTGAADDSGLPNDRFFAVRPEGSVSTLKIQRTERGDSAVYLCASSAQGAGTEAFFGQGTRLTVV.

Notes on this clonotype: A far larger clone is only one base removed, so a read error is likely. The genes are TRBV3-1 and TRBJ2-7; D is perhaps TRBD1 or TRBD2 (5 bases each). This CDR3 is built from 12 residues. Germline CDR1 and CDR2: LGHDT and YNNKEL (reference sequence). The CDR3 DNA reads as TGTGCCAGCAGCCAGGGGGTCTACGAGCAGCACTTC. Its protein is CASSQGVYEQHF.